The rows below give T cell receptor beta chains drawn from one sample of a study of shared clonotypes between healthy human individuals. Profiled with immunoSEQ multiplex PCR; TCRdb holds only in-frame clones, not every one. The table lists about 1 million clones, 75% to 80% of them singletons, with under 0.6% in the top ten. The sample comprised memory CD4+ T cells from PBMCs. These receptors all come from a young man in good health. Some clones in this sample may be carry-over from other donors' samples. Both conserved end residues are part of each CDR3. D genes are given only for firm matches. Expanded clones are given a class, and other clones once, few, many or no size at all.

clone_size,v_call,d_call,j_call,cdr3_nt,cdr3_aa
NA,TRBV30,TRBD2,TRBJ2-7,TGTGCCTGCGGACTAGCGGGGGGCTACGAGCAGTACTTC,CACGLAGGYEQYF
NA,TRBV21-1,NA,TRBJ1-3,TGTGCCAGCAGCAAAGCCGACTCCGGTTCTGGAAACACCATATATTTT,CASSKADSGSGNTIYF
NA,TRBV9,TRBD2,TRBJ2-7,TGTGCCAGCAGCCAGACCATACTAGCGGGAGAAGCCTACGAGCAGTACTTC,CASSQTILAGEAYEQYF
NA,TRBV5-1,TRBD2,TRBJ2-5,TGCGCCAGCAGCTTGGAGACTAGCGGGGCGCAAGAGACCCAGTACTTC,CASSLETSGAQETQYF
NA,TRBV28,NA,TRBJ1-5,TGTGCCAGCAGTTCGATTTCAGGGTCCAATCAGCCCCAGCATTTT,CASSSISGSNQPQHF
NA,TRBV9,TRBD1,TRBJ2-5,TGTGCCAGCAGCGTCCCCCCCGGGACAGGGATTGAGACCCAGTACTTC,CASSVPPGTGIETQYF
NA,TRBV2,TRBD1,TRBJ1-4,TGTGCCAGCAGGCGTACAGGGGGTAATGAAAAACTGTTTTTT,CASRRTGGNEKLFF
NA,TRBV4-3,NA,TRBJ2-6,TGCGCCAGCAGCCCTATAAGTTCTGGGGCCAACGTCCTGACTTTC,CASSPISSGANVLTF
NA,TRBV6-5,NA,TRBJ1-2,TGTGCCAGCGGTCAGCCCGGTGGGGGCTACACCTTC,CASGQPGGGYTF
NA,TRBV18,NA,TRBJ1-2,TGTGCCAGCTCACCCTCTGGGGATGGCTACACCTTC,CASSPSGDGYTF
NA,TRBV7-2,NA,TRBJ1-1,TGTGCCAGCAGCTTAAACACCGGGGGGCTCACTGAAGCTTTCTTT,CASSLNTGGLTEAFF
NA,TRBV28,NA,TRBJ2-7,TGTGCCAGCAGTTTATTGTCCTACGAGCAGTACTTC,CASSLLSYEQYF
NA,TRBV6-1,NA,TRBJ2-5,TGTGCCAGCACATTCAGGGAGACCCAGTACTTC,CASTFRETQYF
few,TRBV5-4,NA,TRBJ2-3,TGTGCCAGCAGCCCCGTCGGGGACTCTCCCCTGTTT,CASSPVGDSPLF
NA,TRBV6-5,TRBD1,TRBJ2-7,TGTGCCAGCAGTTACTCCAGACAGGGAGTGGGGGAGCAGTACTTC,CASSYSRQGVGEQYF
NA,TRBV28,NA,TRBJ2-7,TGTGCCAGCAGCTTTGGCGGCTCCTACGAGCAGTACTTC,CASSFGGSYEQYF
NA,TRBV5-8,NA,TRBJ2-5,TGTGCCAGCATGCCCGCCAGGGGGGATGAGACCCAGTACTTC,CASMPARGDETQYF
once,TRBV5-1,TRBD1,TRBJ1-1,TGCGCCAGCAGCTTGACCAGACAGGGGGGCACTGAAGCTTTCTTT,CASSLTRQGGTEAFF
NA,TRBV28,TRBD1,TRBJ2-5,TGTGCCAGCAGTTTATCGGAGGCAGGGGGAGAGACCCAGTACTTC,CASSLSEAGGETQYF
NA,TRBV5-1,NA,TRBJ2-3,TGCGCCAGCAGCTTGGGGGCGGACTATTCCACAGATACGCAGTATTTT,CASSLGADYSTDTQYF